The clone carrying this T cell receptor (beta chain) was recorded only once. Its antigen is unidentified. Trimming removed 3 bases from V and 1 base from J; junction bases left unmatched: 0. This CDR3 has 14 amino acids. Germline V gene lookup returns CDR1 SGHTS and CDR2 YDEGEE. The record originates from a study of cytomegalovirus exposure and HLA in healthy donors. Study conclusions and caveats: First-cohort TCR clusters were later found to tend to co-occur in the 120 validation repertoires. The authors listed some 160 TCR beta chains as cytomegalovirus-associated. Confirmation was obtained in vitro that three CMV-associated chains are specific for CMV antigens. Reports indicated that the classifier achieved high specificity and sensitivity in diagnosing cytomegalovirus status.

The assay was immunoSEQ multiplex PCR, and TCRdb's table has in-frame clones only and misses some. The data hold 95,000 to 150,000 clones, with under 90% observed a single time. The TCR comes from a woman in her late teens or twenties in good health and CMV-seronegative. Sequencing input: PBMCs. The V call is TRBV5-8, the J call TRBJ1-4; 7 nucleotides line up with TRBD1. CDR3 in amino acids: CASSYRGTNEKLFF. In nucleotides, the CDR3 is TGTGCCAGCAGCTACAGGGGAACTAATGAAAAACTGTTTTTT.